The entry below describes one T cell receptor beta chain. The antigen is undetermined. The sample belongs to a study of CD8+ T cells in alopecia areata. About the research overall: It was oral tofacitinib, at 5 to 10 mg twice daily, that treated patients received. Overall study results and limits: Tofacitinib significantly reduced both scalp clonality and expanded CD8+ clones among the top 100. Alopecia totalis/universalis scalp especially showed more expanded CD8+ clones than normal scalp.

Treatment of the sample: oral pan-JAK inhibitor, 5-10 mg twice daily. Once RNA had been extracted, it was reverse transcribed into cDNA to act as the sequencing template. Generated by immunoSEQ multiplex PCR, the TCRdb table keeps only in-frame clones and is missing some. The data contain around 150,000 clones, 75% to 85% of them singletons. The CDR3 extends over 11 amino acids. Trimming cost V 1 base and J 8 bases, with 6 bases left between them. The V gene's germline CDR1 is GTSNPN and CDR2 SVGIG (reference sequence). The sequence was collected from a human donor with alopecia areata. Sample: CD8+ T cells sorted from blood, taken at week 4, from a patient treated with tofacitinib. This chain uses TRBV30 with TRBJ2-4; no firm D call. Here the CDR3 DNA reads TGTGCCTGGAGTGCAGTGGACATTCAGTACTTC. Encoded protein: CAWSAVDIQYF.